The sequence of this TCR beta chain was determined in a study of cytomegalovirus exposure and HLA in healthy donors (dated by TCRdb to about 2017). Regarding the complete study: An earlier analysis of approximately 600 of the donors reported more than 250 Gb of sequence data and 100 million to 140 million unique TCR beta sequences from 150 million to 200 million T cells. Every discovery cohort repertoire had been produced on one sequencing platform. Among some 400 genotyped donors of the cohort, an average of roughly 230,000 unique TCR beta nucleotide sequences was sequenced per donor, of which about 19% were non-productive. The study used immunosequencing to profile the T cell repertoires of approximately 640 subjects and linked those repertoires to cytomegalovirus serostatus. A later genetic analysis used genome-wide SNP genotypes for about 55% of the 666 donors, treating that subset as a discovery cohort. Roughly 5 DR-DQ haplotypes were treated as single units for association and clustering because of strong linkage in the cohort. To decide whether each TCR beta V gene segment behaved as functional or pseudogenic, an earlier analysis of approximately 620 of the donors relied on high-throughput TCR beta sequencing. Around 320 gigabases of sequencing data and tens of millions of unique TCR sequences were included in an early release covering several hundred HLA-typed donors. HLA typing covered class I and class II loci at four-digit resolution. High-throughput TCR immunosequencing, statistical association of individual TCRs with disease status, and machine learning were combined to predict cytomegalovirus infection status. The genetic ancestry cluster associated with self-reported Caucasian donors included 81% of the roughly 390 genotyped donors. Donor age, sex, ethnicity and CMV serostatus were collected together with the repertoire data. Besides the first cohort of roughly 660 subjects, a separate validation cohort made up of 120 different subjects was used. The number of donors typed differed by locus, with about 629-630 for A, B, C, DRB1 and DQB1, roughly 550 for DQA1, 600 to 610 for DPA1, and approximately 470 for DPB1. The later analysis used no new phenotypic data to find candidate immune exposures, relying instead on TCR beta sequences and their occurrence across donors. The study aimed to test whether signatures of past pathogen exposure could be identified by cataloging public T cell receptors. A later analysis re-examined previously published TCR beta repertoires from just over 650 donors and added high-resolution HLA genotyping to investigate patterns of TCR occurrence. The paper's findings and limits, for the study overall: Because HLA typing was missing for some donors at each locus, association tests included only the typed subset. Assigning TCR associations to individual alleles was difficult when HLA alleles, especially DR and DQ, strongly co-occurred. Compared with the approximately 670-donor mean, donors in an Asian-associated ancestry cluster had fewer N-insertions in productive TCRs, according to a later genetic analysis. In a later analysis, TCR association rates were found to vary across HLA loci, with the most associated TCRs seen for DRB1 alleles and the fewest for HLA-C alleles. Only TCR beta chains were sequenced in this cohort, and the absence of alpha or paired-chain data limited detectable features. In vitro tests confirmed that a few of the cytomegalovirus-associated TCR beta chains recognize cytomegalovirus antigens. A cluster of highly shared sequence variants was judged likely to be a technical artifact of the sequencing pipeline. Most CMV-associated TCR beta chains appeared to be HLA-restricted in a later analysis, and the HLA associations seemed to be driven largely by CMV exposure. In an earlier analysis of some 540 of the donors, most TCR beta V segments appeared in productive rearrangements about 87% or about 30% of the time, broadly matching IMGT annotations. A later analysis found that HLA-associated TCR beta chains were more clonally expanded and had lower generation probabilities than equally common non-associated chains. At a false discovery rate of 0.05, a later analysis linked under 20,000 TCR beta sequences to specific HLA alleles. Most TCR sequences were seen in very few donors, while some public TCRs were found in many individuals. A total of roughly 160 TCR beta chains were listed by the study as associated with cytomegalovirus. In a later analysis, several top co-occurrence clusters were reported to appear linked to parvovirus B19, influenza, CMV and Epstein-Barr virus. Some IMGT-functional V segments, including TRBV6-2 and TRBV6-3, could not be told apart with the 87-base-pair reads, so those segments were excluded. The authors suggested that the approach could potentially be extended to other disease states and immunological phenotypes. Approximately 18 rarely observed V segments, including chromosome 9 orphons, were excluded from the earlier analysis of about 600 of the donors because counts were too low. The only immune exposure information available for the cohort was CMV serostatus. Linkage disequilibrium might explain the correlated functional status among segregating V segments, but an unknown experimental factor could not be excluded. The classifier was reported to diagnose cytomegalovirus status with high specificity and sensitivity in both the original cohort and the validation cohort. Roughly uniform sequencing depth across donors was assumed in presence/absence analyses, although this assumption may not hold. An association between a missense DCLRE1C variant and V-gene and J-gene trimming of TCR beta chains was found in a later genetic analysis and replicated in an independent cohort. A further reported finding was that TCR beta sequences accurately predicted the HLA-A and HLA-B alleles for most subjects in the first cohort.

Libraries were constructed by the immunoSEQ multiplex PCR assay. A mixture of 60 forward primers for TCR Vbeta segments and 13 reverse primers for TCR Jbeta segments was used in the multiplex PCR. Amplification of the CDR3 region of rearranged TCR beta genes was performed with a multiplex PCR assay on genomic DNA. On the Illumina HiSeq System, the amplified TCR beta libraries were sequenced as 87-base-pair reads. The authors' pipeline ran thus. Across the 700 or so repertoires, a later analysis counted roughly 77 million unique TCR beta chains, roughly 11 million of which were shared by at least two donors. Raw reads were error-corrected and collapsed into unique sequences with a nearest-neighbor algorithm that merged closely related sequences to remove PCR and sequencing errors. Alignment of CDR3 sequences to IMGT reference sequences was used to assign V, D and J gene segments. Each retained sequence needed at least a six-nucleotide match to both a V gene segment and a J gene segment. Rearrangements were called productive when the CDR3 lacked stop codons and stayed in frame with V and J; all others were non-productive. Following IMGT convention, CDR3 was defined as the stretch from the second conserved V-encoded cysteine up to the conserved J-encoded phenylalanine. The earlier analysis of about 560 of the donors excluded any sequence lacking an unambiguous match to a single V gene segment. An earlier analysis of several hundred of the donors called V segments functional above 56.7% productive rearrangements and segregating when the between-donor standard deviation exceeded 5%. A statistical classification framework was built to diagnose cytomegalovirus status from the catalog of TCR beta chain sequences. V and J gene assignment, in a later analysis, came from comparing TCR nucleotide sequences with IMGT/GENE-DB human TR gene sequences. The TCRdist pipeline was used in a later analysis to assign CDR3 sequences and most-parsimonious VDJ recombination scenarios. In a later analysis, every TCR beta chain was defined by the combination of its CDR3 amino acid sequence and its V-gene family, and reads without a unique V-gene family were dropped. As a way to deal with suspected cross-contamination and a sequencing artifact, a later analysis dropped roughly 600 nucleotide sequences that were highly shared and had low generation probability. In a later analysis, a clonal expansion index for each public chain was calculated from normalized within-repertoire ranks of inferred template counts. In a later analysis, generation probabilities were computed with a VDJ recombination model fitted to out-of-frame rearrangements, and the resulting probabilities were checked against IGoR. A later analysis scored TCR-TCR, TCR-HLA and TCR-CMV co-occurrence with hypergeometric tests, applying a repertoire-size bias correction to TCR pairs. To estimate false discovery rates, a later analysis permuted the HLA or CMV assignments 20 times. In a later analysis, co-occurring TCRs were grouped with DBSCAN, and TCRdist sequence similarity was added when clustering was performed within HLA-allele-positive subsets. Repertoires with fewer than 30,000 or more than 120,000 public chains, plus five repertoires with anomalous nucleotide sharing, were excluded from co-occurrence clustering. TCRdb mirrors the immuneACCESS table, restricted to in-frame sequences. Some clones are absent from its copies; in checked studies, under half trace to an unresolved V gene, and the reason for the others is unknown. Clone size and V and J calls were adopted from that table, with D and trimming inferred from the DNA. This sample comprises about 150,000 clones, about 85% of them detected only once. The top ten hold 1% to 1.5% of the sample.

The cohort consisted of some 670 healthy bone marrow donors. All cohort members were sampled while nominally healthy, although unrecorded immune exposures were likely present. The donor tested CMV seropositive and was one of the 289 seropositive cohort members. A peripheral blood sample was collected from each donor, and TCR beta sequencing was performed on peripheral blood mononuclear cells. Genomic DNA extraction from the blood cell samples was performed with the Qiagen DNeasy Blood Extraction Kit. Inclusive of the bounding cysteine and phenylalanine, the CDR3 is 12 residues long. Of all the DNA, just the CDR3 is kept, 36 bases in frame from base 1. V is pared back by 3 bases and J by 6 bases, with 8 bases lying between the germline termini. Via the germline V gene (reference sequence), CDR1 is MNHEY and CDR2 SMNVEV. With regard to this clone: No antigen is known for it. No much larger clone exists at a distance of one base, and base qualities are not known.

This sequence was found in a middle-aged man in good health and CMV-seropositive. Material for sequencing was PBMCs. The receptor chain draws on TRBV27 and TRBJ1-2, and the D gene may be TRBD1, 6 bases matching. The DNA sequence follows: TGTGCCAGCAGTTTCAGGGGCCATGGCTACACCTTC. Its protein reads: CASSFRGHGYTF.